This passage covers 10 T cell receptor beta chains from one sample sequenced in a study of blood T cell repertoires in COVID-19. Using immunoSEQ multiplex PCR, the repertoire was profiled, and TCRdb retains in-frame clones only, with some absent. Here the sample spans 150,000 to 200,000 clones, over 75% being singletons. Input material: PBMCs or T cells enriched from blood (not recorded which). These receptors all stem from a woman aged 50 to 65 who had recovered from COVID-19.

The genes are TRBV19 and TRBJ1-6, with D perhaps matching TRBD1 (6 bases). This CDR3 is 17 amino acids long. Per the germline V gene, CDR1 is LNHDA and CDR2 is SQIVND (reference sequence). V shed 3 bases and J shed 11 bases, with 23 bases lying between them. The CDR3 is CASSIHSQGPPQAPLHF. The CDR3 DNA follows: TGTGCCAGTAGTATTCATTCCCAGGGGCCTCCCCAGGCACCCCTCCACTTT.

This clone was recorded a few times. This chain's CDR3 is CASSPPKLNSPYGYTF. The CDR3 nucleotides are TGTGCCAGCTCACCACCGAAGTTAAACAGTCCCTATGGCTACACCTTC. The V gene is TRBV18, the J gene TRBJ1-2, with no clear D. Germline-derived CDR1 and CDR2 are KGHSH and LQKENI. The V and J ends lost 0 bases and 4 bases respectively, with 15 bases between them. This CDR3 comprises 16 residues.

For the CDR3, the DNA is TGTGCCAGCAGTGACAACAATGAGCAGTTCTTC. Protein product: CASSDNNEQFF. V and J are TRBV27 and TRBJ2-1; no reliable D call. Deletions cut 5 bases from V and 5 bases from J, with 4 bases between. CDR3 length: 11 residues. Per germline, CDR1 MNHEY and CDR2 SMNVEV (reference sequence).

V is TRBV2 and J is TRBJ1-1; D perhaps matches TRBD1 (6 bases). The V gene lost 6 bases and the J gene lost 11 bases, with 22 bases spanning the gap. CDR3 size: 14 residues. Germline-derived CDR1 and CDR2 are SNHLY and FYNNEI. The CDR3 nucleotides read TGTGCCAGCAGACCCCTGGTGGGGGGGCCAAAGGCTTTCTTT. Amino acids: CASRPLVGGPKAFF.

This rearrangement joins TRBV7-9 to TRBJ2-7, with TRBD1 identical over 8 bases. The ends lost 1 base at V and 6 bases at J; junction bases unmatched: 8. The CDR3 has 15 amino acids. CDR1 SEHNR and CDR2 FQNEAQ come from the germline V gene (reference sequence). DNA of the CDR3: TGTGCCAGCAGCTTAGTTCAGGACAGGGATCCCGAGCAGTACTTC. Its translation: CASSLVQDRDPEQYF.

The V call is TRBV25-1, the J call TRBJ1-2; D unclear. The CDR3 runs to 13 residues. Trimming shortened V by 4 bases and J by 8 bases, and 14 bases separated the two germline ends. CDR1 and CDR2 (germline): MGHDK, SYGVNS. In DNA form, the CDR3 reads TGTGCCAGCAGTGTGGAGGCAGGCGGAGGCTACACCTTC. It translates to CASSVEAGGGYTF.

The J gene is TRBJ2-7, the V gene TRBV2; 8 bases map to TRBD1. The CDR3 sequence is 15 residues long. J lost 4 bases, V lost 0 bases, and 5 bases had no gene match. Germline CDR1 and CDR2: SNHLY and FYNNEI. DNA for the CDR3: TGTGCCAGCAGTGAAGCAGGTCAGGGGGCGTACGAGCAGTACTTC. Translation: CASSEAGQGAYEQYF.

The chain combines TRBV27 with TRBJ1-3; 9 nucleotides align to TRBD1. V was clipped by 3 bases and J by 2 bases; unmatched bases: 8. The CDR3 contains 17 residues. CDR1 and CDR2 (germline): MNHEY, SMNVEV (reference sequence). The CDR3 region has the DNA TGTGCCAGCAGTTTGAGGGCAACAGGGGGCACTGGAAACACCATATATTTT. Translated: CASSLRATGGTGNTIYF.

CDR3 nucleotide sequence: TGTGCCAGTATTCGACAGGGGTTGAACTATGGCTACACCTTC. It codes for CASIRQGLNYGYTF. This sequence joins TRBV19 and TRBJ1-2, with TRBD1 matching 8 bases. This CDR3 is 14 amino acids long. The germline CDR1 and CDR2 sequences are LNHDA and SQIVND (reference sequence). V dropped 7 bases and J dropped 2; count of bases not matched to a gene: 6.

The V call is TRBV9, the J call TRBJ2-5; the match to TRBD2 covers 10 bases. The CDR3 is 14 amino acids. Losses at the gene ends were 4 bases for V and 7 bases for J; bases not matched to a gene: 7. Germline loops: CDR1 SGDLS, CDR2 YYNGEE. The CDR3 loop is CASSPQRGGTTQYF. CDR3 DNA sequence: TGTGCCAGCAGCCCCCAGCGGGGGGGTACGACCCAGTACTTC.